The 2 T cell receptor beta chains in this list originate from one sample, sequenced in a study of blood T cell repertoires in COVID-19. Sequencing was performed with immunoSEQ multiplex PCR; in TCRdb, only in-frame clones are kept and a portion is missing. The sample records about 220,000 clones, 75% to 85% being singletons. Sequencing was carried out using peripheral blood. The origin of the receptors is a woman older than 75 with COVID-19, enrolled during active disease.

The chain couples TRBV4-1 to TRBJ2-7, with 10 bases aligning to TRBD1. V dropped 5 bases and J dropped 4; count of bases not matched to a gene: 11. There are 16 residues in the CDR3. Germline V gene sequence: CDR1 MGHRA, CDR2 YSYEKL. The CDR3 region has the DNA TGCGCCAGCAGCTTCGGAGGGGGACAGGGGCTATACGAGCAGTACTTC. Protein: CASSFGGGQGLYEQYF.

This clone was observed a handful of times. The J gene is TRBJ2-1, the V gene TRBV19; 9 nucleotides align to TRBD2. The CDR3 length is 16 residues. Germline assignment: CDR1 LNHDA and CDR2 SQIVND (reference sequence). J gave up 9 bases and V 0 bases, and 9 bases lay outside the gene matches. The CDR3 nucleotides read TGTGCCAGTAGTATAGAAAGAGCGGGAGGCCGGGGTGAGCAGTTCTTC. This translates into CASSIERAGGRGEQFF.